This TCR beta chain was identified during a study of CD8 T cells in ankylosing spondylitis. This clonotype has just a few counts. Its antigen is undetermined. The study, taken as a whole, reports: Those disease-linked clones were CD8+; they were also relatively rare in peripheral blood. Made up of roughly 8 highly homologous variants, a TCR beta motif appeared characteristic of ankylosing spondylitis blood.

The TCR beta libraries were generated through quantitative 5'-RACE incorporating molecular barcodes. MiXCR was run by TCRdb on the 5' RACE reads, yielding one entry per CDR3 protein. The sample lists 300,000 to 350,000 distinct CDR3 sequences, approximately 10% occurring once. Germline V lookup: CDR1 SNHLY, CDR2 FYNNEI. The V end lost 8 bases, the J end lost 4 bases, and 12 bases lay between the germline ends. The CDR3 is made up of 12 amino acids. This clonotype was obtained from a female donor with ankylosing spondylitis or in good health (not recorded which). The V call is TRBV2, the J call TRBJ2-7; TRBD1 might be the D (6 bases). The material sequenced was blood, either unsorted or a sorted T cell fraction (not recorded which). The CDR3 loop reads CASLSDSYEQYF. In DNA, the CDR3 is TGTGCCAGCCTCTCGGACAGTTACGAGCAGTACTTC.